This entry lists 26 T cell receptor beta chains sequenced from one sample in a study of post-analysis software for immune sequencing data. cDNA libraries for TCR beta contained unique molecular identifiers. TCRdb re-derived calls from the PCR reads in MiXCR, one entry per CDR3 protein. Found here are about 160,000 distinct CDR3 sequences, 36% of them singletons; the top ten hold under 30%. Sequencing used blood, obtained after autologous hematopoietic stem cell transplantation. The origin of the receptors is a girl aged 10 to 17 with multiple sclerosis.

This clonotype was seen only a few times. The chain links TRBV7-9 to TRBJ2-4; 10 nucleotides align to TRBD2. The CDR3 has 15 residues. J gave up 12 bases and V 2 bases, and 10 bases lay outside the gene matches. Germline V CDR1 and CDR2: SEHNR, FQNEAQ (reference sequence). Written as DNA, the CDR3 is TGTGCCAGCAGCTTATTCAATCTAGCGGGAGAGAGTCAGTACTTC. This gives the protein CASSLFNLAGESQYF.

Ten or more counts support this clonotype. Here the CDR3 reads CASSLGTGIGEQFF. CDR3 nucleotides: TGTGCCAGCAGCCTTGGGACAGGGATAGGTGAGCAGTTCTTC. The chain couples TRBV7-3 to TRBJ2-1, with 9 bases matching TRBD1. CDR1 and CDR2 (germline): SGHTA, FQGTGA. V trimming: 5 bases; J trimming: 9 bases; junction bases outside the gene matches: 8. This CDR3 is 14 amino acids long.

Points on this clonotype: Relative to the germline gene, one junction end is altered; a read error may explain this. The CDR3 DNA sequence: TGCCGTGCTAGGCGCCCCGGGACCCAAGAGACCCAGTACTTC. It codes for CRARRPGTQETQYF. The genes are TRBV20-1 and TRBJ2-5; D possibly matches TRBD1 or TRBD2 (5 bases each). Germline CDR1 reads DFQATT; CDR2 reads SNEGSKA (reference sequence). This CDR3 spans 14 amino acids.

Concerning this clonotype: A much larger clone sits a single nucleotide away, making a read error possible. The V gene is TRBV5-1, the J gene TRBJ2-1; D gene unclear. V was trimmed by 5 bases and J by 4 bases, leaving 10 bases between them. There are 13 residues in the CDR3. Germline CDR1 is SGHRS and CDR2 is YFSETQ. CDR3 DNA: TGCGCCAGCAGGGATCGGCAGTACAATGAGCAGTTCTTC. It translates to CASRDRQYNEQFF.

J is TRBJ2-6 and V is TRBV6-2 or TRBV6-3; D perhaps matches TRBD1 (6 bases). The CDR3 covers 20 residues. With 0 bases removed from V and 0 bases from J, the gap between germline ends came to 18 bases. Per germline, CDR1 MNHEY and CDR2 SVGEGT. CDR3 amino acids: CASSYSSGNRVSSGANVLTF. CDR3 nucleotides: TGTGCCAGCAGTTACTCAAGTGGGAACAGGGTGTCCTCTGGGGCCAACGTCCTGACTTTC.

The chain is built from TRBV30 and TRBJ1-5; the match to TRBD1 covers 7 bases. Trimming cost V 3 bases and J 9 bases; bases outside gene matches: 8. The germline V gene has CDR1 GTSNPN and CDR2 SVGIG (reference sequence). The CDR3 length is 13 residues. This CDR3 is CAWRGRGDRPQHF. For the CDR3, the DNA is TGTGCCTGGAGAGGCAGGGGGGATCGGCCCCAGCATTTT.

This chain links TRBV6-2 or TRBV6-3 with TRBJ2-4; 9 bases match TRBD1. The end of the DNA fits TRBJ2-7 better, so the J call may be wrong. The CDR3 has 15 residues. The germline V gene encodes CDR1 MNHEY and CDR2 SVGEGT. CDR3 residues: CASRILGQGPYEQYF. The CDR3 region has the DNA TGTGCCAGCAGGATTCTGGGACAGGGCCCCTACGAGCAGTACTTC.

This clonotype occurred a few times. The chain links TRBV10-2 to TRBJ2-7; 9 positions agree with TRBD2. CDR1 is WSHSY, CDR2 SAAADI, per germline. The J segment lost 0 bases and the V segment lost 7 bases, leaving 4 bases of the junction unmatched. The CDR3 length is 14 residues. CDR3 DNA sequence: TGCGCCAGCAACCCTAGCGGGATCTCCTACGAGCAGTACTTC. Protein product: CASNPSGISYEQYF.

The chain links TRBV5-1 to TRBJ1-5; perhaps TRBD1 as D (5 bases). The V and J ends lost 2 bases and 7 bases respectively, with 19 bases between them. Germline CDR1 and CDR2: SGHRS and YFSETQ. The CDR3 contains 16 residues. The CDR3 bases are TGCGCCAGCAGCTTACTCCCGCCGGACAACGGACAGCCCCAGCATTTT. Amino acids: CASSLLPPDNGQPQHF.

This clonotype was counted only a few times. This chain joins TRBV28 and TRBJ1-2; the D gene is possibly TRBD1 (5 bases). Trimming removed 7 bases from V and 5 bases from J, with 23 bases in between. The CDR3 totals 16 residues. From germline, CDR1 is MDHEN and CDR2 SYDVKM. CDR3 sequence: CASTTYPGRAIYGYTF. DNA for the CDR3: TGTGCCAGCACCACCTACCCCGGCAGGGCCATTTATGGCTACACCTTC.

This clonotype has just a few counts. The chain combines TRBV4-2 with TRBJ2-1; 12 bases map to TRBD2. The CDR3 is made up of 17 amino acids. Germline CDR1 LGHNA, CDR2 YNFKEQ. V lost 0 bases and J lost 10; bases outside the gene matches: 10. CDR3 loop: CASSQDNGGLAGNEQFF. The CDR3 region has the DNA TGTGCCAGCAGCCAAGATAATGGGGGACTAGCGGGCAACGAGCAGTTCTTC.

The rearrangement uses TRBV20-1 and TRBJ2-5; D gene uncertain. The CDR3 runs 12 residues. Germline CDR1 DFQATT, CDR2 SNEGSKA (reference sequence). DNA of the CDR3: TGCAAGGTCCGAGCCATCGGGGAGACCCAGTACTTC. Translating it yields CKVRAIGETQYF.

Comments on this clonotype: A junction boundary mismatches the germline segment, possibly from a read error. The CDR3 loop is CASSLGQGRAVADTQYF. The CDR3 DNA reads TGTGCCAGCAGTTTAGGCCAGGGGAGAGCGGTGGCAGATACGCAATATTTT. The gene calls are TRBV12-3 or TRBV12-4 and TRBJ2-3; D is possibly TRBD1 (6 bases). CDR3 length equals 17 residues.

This chain uses TRBV24-1 with TRBJ2-2, with D tentatively TRBD1 or TRBD2 (5 bases each). The ends were cut back, 7 bases at V and 4 bases at J, with 12 bases in the middle. The CDR3 spans 14 residues. The germline CDR1 and CDR2 sequences are KGHDR and SFDVKD. CDR3 in amino acids: CATSRGRFTGELFF. CDR3 DNA: TGTGCCACCAGCCGGGGACGGTTCACCGGGGAGCTGTTTTTT.

The chain uses TRBV29-1 and TRBJ1-1, with a possible D match to TRBD1 (5 bases). Germline-derived CDR1 and CDR2 are SQVTM and ANQGSEA. The V gene lost 6 bases and the J gene lost 2 bases, with 13 bases spanning the gap. This CDR3 has 13 residues. Here the CDR3 reads CSVTGHSNTEAFF. In nucleotides, the CDR3 is TGCAGCGTGACGGGGCATTCAAACACTGAAGCTTTCTTT.

This clonotype was picked up a small number of times. The rearrangement joins TRBV27 to TRBJ2-1; D might be TRBD1 or TRBD2, each matching 7 bases. V lost 5 bases, J lost 12 bases, and 14 bases lay in between. Germline V gene sequence: CDR1 MNHEY, CDR2 SMNVEV (reference sequence). The CDR3 contains 12 residues. CDR3: CASSTSGGGQFF. In DNA form, the CDR3 reads TGTGCCAGCAGTACGTCAGGGGGGGGGCAGTTCTTC.

This chain uses TRBV5-1 with TRBJ2-7, with TRBD1 matching over 8 bases. The CDR3 runs to 16 residues. V lost 1 base and J lost 6; bases outside the gene matches: 12. Germline V gives CDR1 SGHRS, CDR2 YFSETQ. CDR3 loop: CASSLFRQGAYGEQYF. The CDR3 DNA follows: TGCGCCAGCAGCTTGTTTCGTCAGGGGGCATACGGCGAGCAGTACTTC.

The genes are TRBV24-1 and TRBJ2-7; 9 bases are a match to TRBD1. The J segment lost 4 bases and the V segment lost 3 bases, leaving 6 bases of the junction unmatched. CDR1 KGHDR and CDR2 SFDVKD come from the germline V gene. The CDR3 has 15 amino acids. The chain's CDR3 is CATSDPTGGGYEQYF. CDR3 nucleotide sequence: TGTGCCACCAGTGATCCGACAGGGGGAGGATACGAGCAGTACTTC.

In this sample, this clonotype turned up a few times. This chain links TRBV10-3 with TRBJ1-1; 7 bases fit TRBD1. Germline-derived CDR1 and CDR2 are ENHRY and SYGVKD. This CDR3 is 14 amino acids long. With 7 bases clipped from V and 3 bases from J, the junction kept 8 bases outside the gene matches. The CDR3 spells CAITTRDSDTEAFF. The DNA for the CDR3 is TGTGCCATCACTACGAGGGACAGCGACACTGAAGCTTTCTTT.

Details on this clonotype: The germline gene is not matched at one end of the junction; a read error may be the cause. The V call is TRBV20-1, the J call TRBJ2-1; 15 bases agree with TRBD2. Germline V gene lookup returns CDR1 DFQATT and CDR2 SNEGSKA (reference sequence). The CDR3 runs 17 residues. CDR3 DNA sequence: TGCAGTGCTGGAGAGCGGACTAGCGGGAGGGAGTACAATGAGCAGTTCTTC. Translated, it gives CSAGERTSGREYNEQFF.

The CDR3 protein is CASNEYIPLAEFTDTQYF. The CDR3 DNA reads as TGTGCCAGCAACGAATATATCCCCCTGGCGGAGTTCACAGATACGCAGTATTTT. J is TRBJ2-3 and V is TRBV4-2; D is unresolved. V shed 7 bases and J shed 2 bases, with 25 bases lying between them. Germline V gene sequence: CDR1 LGHNA, CDR2 YNFKEQ. The CDR3 contains 18 residues.

This clonotype has only a few counts. This chain links TRBV20-1 with TRBJ2-3; D possibly matches TRBD1 or TRBD2 (5 bases each). The germline V gene encodes CDR1 DFQATT and CDR2 SNEGSKA (reference sequence). This CDR3 is built from 12 residues. The ends were cut back, 5 bases at V and 4 bases at J, with 10 bases in the middle. The CDR3 reads CSAEGSSDTQYF. The CDR3 bases are TGCAGTGCTGAGGGGTCATCAGATACGCAGTATTTT.

This clonotype appeared a single time. This could be a read error, since a much larger clone is one nucleotide away. The gene calls are TRBV20-1 and TRBJ2-5; D call uncertain. The assigned J gene may be wrong: the sequence end matches TRBJ2-1 better. In germline, CDR1 is DFQATT, CDR2 SNEGSKA (reference sequence). The CDR3 loop spans 13 amino acids. CDR3 loop: CSASWAIQETQFF. In DNA form, the CDR3 reads TGCAGTGCTAGTTGGGCTATACAAGAGACCCAGTTCTTC.

V gene TRBV3-1 combines with J gene TRBJ2-5; D gene uncertain. The DNA end lines up better with TRBJ2-7; the J call may be wrong. CDR3 length equals 15 residues. CDR1 and CDR2 (germline): LGHDT, YNNKEL (reference sequence). CDR3 protein: CASSPQRAGTYEQYF. CDR3 in DNA: TGTGCCAGCAGCCCGCAACGGGCTGGAACTTACGAGCAGTACTTC.

The chain employs TRBV9 and TRBJ1-1; unclear D gene. The germline V and J ends were trimmed by 0 bases and 4 bases, with 10 bases remaining between them. The CDR3 has 14 amino acids. Germline V gene sequence: CDR1 SGDLS, CDR2 YYNGEE. CDR3 coding DNA: TGTGCCAGCAGCGTAGAGGGTTTGGCCACTGAAGCTTTCTTT. It yields the protein CASSVEGLATEAFF.

The rearrangement links TRBV12-3 or TRBV12-4 to TRBJ2-3, with 11 bases that match TRBD2. Trimming at V came to 4 bases and at J to 2 bases, leaving 11 bases not matched to a gene. The CDR3 is 18 residues long. The CDR3: CASSSPWASGRITDTQYF. The CDR3, as DNA: TGTGCCAGCAGTTCGCCGTGGGCTAGCGGGAGGATCACAGATACGCAGTATTTT.